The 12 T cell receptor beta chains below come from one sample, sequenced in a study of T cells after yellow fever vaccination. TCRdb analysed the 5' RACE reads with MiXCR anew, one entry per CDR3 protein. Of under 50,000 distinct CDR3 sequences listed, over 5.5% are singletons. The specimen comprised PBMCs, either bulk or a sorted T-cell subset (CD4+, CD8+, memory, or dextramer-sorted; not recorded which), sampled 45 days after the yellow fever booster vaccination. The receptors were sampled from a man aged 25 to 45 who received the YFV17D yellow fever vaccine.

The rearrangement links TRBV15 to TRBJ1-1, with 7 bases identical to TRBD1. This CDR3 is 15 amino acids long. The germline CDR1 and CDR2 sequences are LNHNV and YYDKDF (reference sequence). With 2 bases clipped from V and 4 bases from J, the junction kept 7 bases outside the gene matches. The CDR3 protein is CATSRTQGMGTEAFF. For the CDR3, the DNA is TGTGCCACCAGCAGAACACAGGGGATGGGCACTGAAGCTTTCTTT.

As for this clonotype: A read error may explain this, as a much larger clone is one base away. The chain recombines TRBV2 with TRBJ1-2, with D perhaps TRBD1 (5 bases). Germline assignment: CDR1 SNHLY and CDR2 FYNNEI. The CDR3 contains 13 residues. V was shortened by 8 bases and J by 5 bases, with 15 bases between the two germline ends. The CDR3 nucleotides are TGTGCCAGCTTGGGGCGAGGGGAATATGGCTACACCTTC. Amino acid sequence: CASLGRGEYGYTF. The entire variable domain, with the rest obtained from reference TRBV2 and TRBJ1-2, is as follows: EPEVTQTPSHQVTQMGQEVILRCVPISNHLYFYWYRQILGQKVEFLVSFYNNEISEKSEIFDDQFSVERPDGSNFTLKIRSTKLEDSAMYFCASLGRGEYGYTFGSGTRLTVV.

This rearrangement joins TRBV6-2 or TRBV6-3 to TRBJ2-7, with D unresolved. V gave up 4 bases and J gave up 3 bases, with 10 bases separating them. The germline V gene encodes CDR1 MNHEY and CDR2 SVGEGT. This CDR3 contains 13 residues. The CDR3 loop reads CASSFAHIYEQYF. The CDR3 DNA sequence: TGTGCCAGCAGTTTTGCCCACATCTACGAGCAGTACTTC.

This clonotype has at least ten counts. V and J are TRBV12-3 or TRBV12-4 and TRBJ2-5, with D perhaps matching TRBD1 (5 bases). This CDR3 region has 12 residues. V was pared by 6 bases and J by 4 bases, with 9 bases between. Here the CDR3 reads CASRGVAETQYF. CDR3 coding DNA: TGTGCCAGCAGAGGGGTGGCAGAGACCCAGTACTTC.

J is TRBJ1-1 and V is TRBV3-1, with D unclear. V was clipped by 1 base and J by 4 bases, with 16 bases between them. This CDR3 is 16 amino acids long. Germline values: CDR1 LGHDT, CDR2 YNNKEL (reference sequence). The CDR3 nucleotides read TGTGCCAGCAGCCAAGTCAGGTCGACTGTGGGCACTGAAGCTTTCTTT. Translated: CASSQVRSTVGTEAFF.

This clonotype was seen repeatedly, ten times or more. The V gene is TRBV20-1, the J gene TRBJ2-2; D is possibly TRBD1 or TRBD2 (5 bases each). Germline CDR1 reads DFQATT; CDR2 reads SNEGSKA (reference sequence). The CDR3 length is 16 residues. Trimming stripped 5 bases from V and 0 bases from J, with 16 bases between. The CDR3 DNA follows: TGCAGTGCTTTCGCTCTCGGGGCGACGAACACCGGGGAGCTGTTTTTT. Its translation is CSAFALGATNTGELFF.

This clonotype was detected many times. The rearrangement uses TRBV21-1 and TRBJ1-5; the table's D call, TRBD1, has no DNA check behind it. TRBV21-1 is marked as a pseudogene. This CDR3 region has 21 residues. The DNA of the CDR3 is TGTGCCAGCAGCAACCCATACCCGGGACACGGGGAGGCTGTAGCAAATCAGCCCCAGCATTTT. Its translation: CASSNPYPGHGEAVANQPQHF.

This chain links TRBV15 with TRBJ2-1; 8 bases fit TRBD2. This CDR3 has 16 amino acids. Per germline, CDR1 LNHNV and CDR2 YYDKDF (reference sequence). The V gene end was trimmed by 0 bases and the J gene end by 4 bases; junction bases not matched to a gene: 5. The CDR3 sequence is CATSRDSAGGYNEQFF. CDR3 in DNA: TGTGCCACCAGCAGAGACTCTGCGGGAGGTTACAATGAGCAGTTCTTC.

The CDR3 loop is CASSATLTDTQYF. CDR3 DNA: TGTGCCAGCAGCGCGACACTCACAGATACGCAGTATTTT. This rearrangement joins TRBV7-2 to TRBJ2-3; no reliable D call. The ends were cut back, 5 bases at V and 2 bases at J, with 8 bases in the middle. The CDR3 is 13 amino acids. Germline assignment: CDR1 SGHTA and CDR2 FQGNSA.

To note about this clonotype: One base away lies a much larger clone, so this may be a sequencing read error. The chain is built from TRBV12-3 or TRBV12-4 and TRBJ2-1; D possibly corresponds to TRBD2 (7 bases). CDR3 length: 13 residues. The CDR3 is CACREGEGNEQFF. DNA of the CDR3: TGTGCCTGCAGGGAGGGGGAGGGGAATGAGCAGTTCTTC.

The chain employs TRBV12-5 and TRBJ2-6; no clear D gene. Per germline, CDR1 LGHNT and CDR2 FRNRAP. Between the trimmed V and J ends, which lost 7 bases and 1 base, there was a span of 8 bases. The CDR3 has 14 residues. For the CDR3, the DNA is TGTGCTAGTGCCATTGGGTCTGGGGCCAACGTCCTGACTTTC. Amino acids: CASAIGSGANVLTF.

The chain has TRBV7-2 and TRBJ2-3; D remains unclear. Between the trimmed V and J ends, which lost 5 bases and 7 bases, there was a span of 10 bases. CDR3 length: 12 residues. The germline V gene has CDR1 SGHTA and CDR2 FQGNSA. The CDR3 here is CASSTIGYTQYF. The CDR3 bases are TGTGCCAGCAGCACAATTGGGTATACGCAGTATTTT.